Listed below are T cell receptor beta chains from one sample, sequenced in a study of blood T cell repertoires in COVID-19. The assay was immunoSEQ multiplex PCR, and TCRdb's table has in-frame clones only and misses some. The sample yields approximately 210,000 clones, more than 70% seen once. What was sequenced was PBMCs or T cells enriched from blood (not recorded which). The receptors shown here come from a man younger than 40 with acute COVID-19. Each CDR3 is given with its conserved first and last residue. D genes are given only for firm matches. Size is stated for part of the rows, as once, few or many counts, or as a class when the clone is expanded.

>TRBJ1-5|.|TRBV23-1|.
CASSSDQPQHF
TGCGCCAGCAGTTCCGATCAGCCCCAGCATTTT
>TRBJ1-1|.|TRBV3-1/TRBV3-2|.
CASSRQGGSTEAFF
TGTGCCAGCAGCCGTCAGGGCGGGAGCACTGAAGCTTTCTTT
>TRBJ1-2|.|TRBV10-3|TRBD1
CAISGTGVGGYGYTF
TGTGCCATCAGTGGGACAGGGGTCGGGGGCTATGGCTACACCTTC
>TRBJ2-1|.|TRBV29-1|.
CSVQHGGFGEQFF
TGCAGCGTCCAACATGGGGGGTTTGGTGAGCAGTTCTTC
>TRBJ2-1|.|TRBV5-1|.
CASSLGLAPNEQFF
TGCGCCAGCAGCTTGGGTCTAGCGCCCAATGAGCAGTTCTTC
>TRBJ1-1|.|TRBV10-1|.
CASSESRLAGAFF
TGCGCCAGCAGTGAGTCTCGCCTCGCGGGAGCTTTCTTT
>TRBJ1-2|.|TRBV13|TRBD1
CASSSGQGDSYGYTF
TGTGCCAGCAGCTCCGGACAGGGCGACTCCTATGGCTACACCTTC
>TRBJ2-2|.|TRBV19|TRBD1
CASSTLTGGTGELFF
TGTGCCAGTAGTACGCTCACAGGGGGCACCGGGGAGCTGTTTTTT
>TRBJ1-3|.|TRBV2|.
CASGLAEVGSGNTIYF
TGTGCCAGCGGCTTGGCGGAGGTGGGCTCTGGAAACACCATATATTTT
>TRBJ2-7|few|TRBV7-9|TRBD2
CASSLEGLAGVEQYF
TGTGCCAGCAGCTTAGAGGGCCTAGCGGGGGTCGAGCAGTACTTC
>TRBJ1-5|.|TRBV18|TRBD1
CASSRDRGGNQPQHF
TGTGCCAGCTCACGCGACAGGGGTGGCAATCAGCCCCAGCATTTT
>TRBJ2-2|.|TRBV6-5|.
CASKWRGQGTGELFF
TGTGCCAGCAAGTGGCGGGGGCAGGGCACCGGGGAGCTGTTTTTT
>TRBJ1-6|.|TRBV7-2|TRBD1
CASRRGQGYNSPLHF
TGTGCCAGCAGGCGTGGACAGGGCTATAATTCACCCCTCCACTTT
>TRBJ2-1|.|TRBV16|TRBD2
CASSQFLAGAENEQFF
TGTGCCAGCAGCCAATTTCTAGCGGGGGCGGAAAATGAGCAGTTCTTC
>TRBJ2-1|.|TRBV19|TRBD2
CASSIVRLAGGSSYNEQFF
TGTGCCAGTAGTATCGTTCGGCTAGCGGGGGGGAGCTCCTACAATGAGCAGTTCTTC
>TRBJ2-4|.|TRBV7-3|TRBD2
CASSSSGASKNIQYF
TGTGCCAGCAGCTCGAGCGGGGCGTCCAAAAACATTCAGTACTTC
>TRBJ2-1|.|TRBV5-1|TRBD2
CASSPGTSGANEQFF
TGCGCCAGCAGCCCCGGGACTAGCGGGGCCAATGAGCAGTTCTTC
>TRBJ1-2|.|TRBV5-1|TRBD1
CASSVGQVSYGYTF
TGCGCCAGCAGCGTAGGACAGGTCTCCTATGGCTACACCTTC
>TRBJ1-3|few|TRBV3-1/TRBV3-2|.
CASSPLSTGLGNTIYF
TGTGCCAGCAGCCCTCTTTCGACAGGCCTGGGAAACACCATATATTTT
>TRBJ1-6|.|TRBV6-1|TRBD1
CASSEGAGGNSPLHF
TGTGCCAGCAGTGAAGGCGCAGGGGGAAATTCACCCCTCCACTTT
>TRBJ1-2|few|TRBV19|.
CASSISGIYGYTF
TGTGCCAGTAGTATCTCAGGGATCTATGGCTACACCTTC
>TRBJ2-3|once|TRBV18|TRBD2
CASSSGAGGPDTQYF
TGTGCCAGCTCATCCGGGGCGGGGGGGCCGGATACGCAGTATTTT
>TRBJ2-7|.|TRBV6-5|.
CASSSPTLSSYEQYF
TGTGCCAGCAGTTCCCCTACCTTGAGCTCCTACGAGCAGTACTTC
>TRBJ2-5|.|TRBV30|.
CAWRESPGSQYF
TGTGCCTGGAGGGAGTCTCCCGGGTCCCAGTACTTC
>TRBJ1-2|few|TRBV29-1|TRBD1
CSVPNGQGVFGYTF
TGCAGCGTCCCAAACGGACAGGGGGTTTTTGGCTACACCTTC
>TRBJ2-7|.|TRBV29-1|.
CSPDGVHEQYF
TGCAGCCCCGACGGGGTGCACGAGCAGTACTTC
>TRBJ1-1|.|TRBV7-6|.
CASSLQQGTEAFF
TGTGCCAGCAGCTTACAACAGGGCACTGAAGCTTTCTTT